Following are 14 T cell receptor beta chains from one sample sequenced in a study of blood T cells in healthy people across ages. A second PCR, run for about 6 to 12 cycles, used a sample-barcoded 5' primer plus a J-beta primer mix. TCRdb passed the 5' RACE reads through MiXCR, listing each CDR3 protein once. The sample has 780,000 or so distinct CDR3 sequences; around 25% are singletons. These data were also filed under a second study, of T cells of mothers and their children.

The sequencing input was blood. The origin of the receptors is a boy aged 5-17 years in good health.

In its sample, this clonotype was seen a few times. This chain uses TRBV2 with TRBJ2-4; TRBD1 matches 10 bases. The J segment lost 6 bases and the V segment lost 8 bases, leaving 1 base of the junction unmatched. The V gene's germline CDR1 is SNHLY and CDR2 FYNNEI. The CDR3 totals 12 residues. CDR3: CASGDRGNIQYF. As DNA, the CDR3 is TGTGCCAGCGGGGACAGGGGAAACATTCAGTACTTC.

This clonotype was observed a few times. This chain joins TRBV29-1 and TRBJ2-3; the D gene is possibly TRBD2 (6 bases). The CDR3 extends over 11 amino acids. V shed 7 bases and J shed 3 bases, with 8 bases lying between them. CDR1 is SQVTM, CDR2 ANQGSEA, per germline. The CDR3 region is CSAGETDTQYF. The CDR3 region has the DNA TGCAGCGCGGGAGAAACAGATACGCAGTATTTT.

This chain uses TRBV4-3 with TRBJ1-1; no definite D call. The CDR3 is 17 amino acids. V lost 3 bases, J lost 1 base, and 18 bases lay in between. Germline V CDR1 and CDR2: LGHNA, YSLEER. CDR3 region: CASSQPPFPGQNTEAFF. The CDR3 coding sequence is TGCGCCAGCAGCCAGCCTCCATTTCCGGGTCAGAACACTGAAGCTTTCTTT.

The DNA for the CDR3 is TGCAGCGTTCTAGCAGGGGAAGATAGAGAGACCCAGTACTTC. This gives the protein CSVLAGEDRETQYF. The V gene is TRBV29-1, the J gene TRBJ2-5; D possibly corresponds to TRBD1 (6 bases). Trimming took off 5 bases at V and 4 bases at J, with 17 bases between the two ends. Looked up from germline, CDR1 is SQVTM and CDR2 is ANQGSEA. CDR3 size: 14 residues.

This clonotype was counted a few times. The genes are TRBV4-2 and TRBJ2-4; TRBD1 is a possible D gene (5 bases). Germline loops: CDR1 LGHNA, CDR2 YNFKEQ. V was trimmed by 4 bases and J by 0 bases, leaving 13 bases between them. The CDR3 covers 16 residues. CDR3 residues: CASSPRAEIAKNIQYF. DNA for the CDR3: TGTGCCAGCAGCCCCAGGGCGGAAATAGCCAAAAACATTCAGTACTTC.

The CDR3 region is CASSQTGDTTDTQYF. CDR3 in DNA: TGCGCCAGCAGCCAAACAGGGGACACCACAGATACGCAGTATTTT. The gene calls are TRBV5-1 and TRBJ2-3, with 7 bases that match TRBD1. Germline CDR1 and CDR2: SGHRS and YFSETQ. The junction had 7 bases not matched to a gene; V was cut back by 4 bases and J by 2 bases. This CDR3 has 15 amino acids.

This clonotype was seen more than once but under ten times. The CDR3 DNA is TGCGCCAGCACAACCAGGGGTCTAGAGACCCAGTACTTC. It codes for CASTTRGLETQYF. The chain links TRBV10-2 to TRBJ2-5; possible D gene TRBD1, 6 bases. The CDR3 length is 13 residues. Trimming cost V 7 bases and J 4 bases, with 13 bases left between them. CDR1 and CDR2 (germline): WSHSY, SAAADI.

In this sample, this clonotype turned up many times. The chain is built from TRBV7-8 and TRBJ2-7, with D perhaps assigned TRBD1 or TRBD2 (5 bases each). V lost 4 bases and J lost 6, with 25 bases in between. The CDR3 is made up of 17 amino acids. Per the germline V gene, CDR1 is SGHVS and CDR2 is FQNEAQ. The CDR3 sequence: CASSSARDPQKRSEQYF. CDR3 nucleotides: TGTGCCAGCAGCTCAGCCCGGGACCCTCAAAAGAGGTCCGAGCAGTACTTC.

J is TRBJ2-1 and V is TRBV27; 8 bases are shared with TRBD1. The assigned J gene may be wrong: the sequence end matches TRBJ2-5 better. The germline gives CDR1 MNHEY, CDR2 SMNVEV (reference sequence). CDR3 length equals 15 residues. The CDR3 coding sequence is TGTGCCAGCAATGACGGCAGGGGGCCCCAAGAGACCCAGTACTTC. Amino acid sequence: CASNDGRGPQETQYF.

In this sample, this clonotype turned up a few times. The chain recombines TRBV3-1 with TRBJ1-5; D is uncertain. V was trimmed by 1 base and J by 1 base, leaving 8 bases between them. Per the germline V gene, CDR1 is LGHDT and CDR2 is YNNKEL (reference sequence). The CDR3 consists of 15 residues. The CDR3 DNA follows: TGTGCCAGCAGCCAAGGGTGGGAAAGCAATCAGCCCCAGCATTTT. It encodes CASSQGWESNQPQHF.

This clonotype has more than one count but fewer than ten. The chain is built from TRBV6-2 or TRBV6-3 and TRBJ2-1, with 14 bases matching TRBD2. V lost 6 bases to trimming and J lost 6 bases; unmatched junction nucleotides: 4. Per the germline V gene, CDR1 is MNHEY and CDR2 is SVGEGT. This CDR3 has 15 amino acids. Written as DNA, the CDR3 is TGTGCCAGCAGAAAGGGGACTAGCGGGAGCAATGAGCAGTTCTTC. As protein: CASRKGTSGSNEQFF.

This clonotype was observed a handful of times. CDR3 in amino acids: CASSFSTAAYGYTF. The CDR3 DNA reads as TGTGCCAGCAGTTTTAGCACGGCGGCCTATGGCTACACCTTC. The rearrangement uses TRBV6-5 and TRBJ1-2; no definite D call. Trimming took 4 bases from V and 4 from J, leaving 13 bases between them. The CDR3 runs 14 residues. Germline CDR1 reads MNHEY; CDR2 reads SVGAGI.

This clonotype was recorded a few times. V gene TRBV29-1 combines with J gene TRBJ2-1; D unclear. Germline CDR1 is SQVTM and CDR2 is ANQGSEA. V lost 7 bases and J lost 7, with 17 bases in between. This CDR3 is 13 amino acids long. CDR3 bases: TGCAGCGCCTTGAATAGCCTCTCGAATGAGCAGTTCTTC. Translating gives CSALNSLSNEQFF.

This clonotype was detected ten times or more. The chain recombines TRBV25-1 with TRBJ2-7, with 10 bases fitting TRBD2. Germline V gene data show CDR1 as MGHDK and CDR2 as SYGVNS. V lost 9 bases, J lost 5 bases, and 13 bases stayed unmatched. The CDR3 covers 15 residues. The DNA for the CDR3 is TGTGCCAGTTCCCCTTCTAGCGGGAGTCGCCACGAGCAGTACTTC. Its protein product is CASSPSSGSRHEQYF.